This is a list of T cell receptor beta chains from one sample in a study of fetal regulatory T cell absence and autoimmunity. Sequencing was performed with immunoSEQ multiplex PCR; in TCRdb, only in-frame clones are kept and a portion is missing. The data show tens of thousands of clones, about 80% seen once. Specimen: cord blood. The receptor set was obtained from a newborn boy with IPEX syndrome. Both conserved end residues are part of each CDR3. Each record gives: V gene, J gene, clone size, D gene, CDR3 protein, CDR3 DNA. The D gene is left open where the match is weak. A row's size may be missing; if present it is once, few, many or a size class.

v_gene: TRBV4-1
j_gene: TRBJ2-3
abundance: NA
d_gene: NA
CDR3aa: CASSQEGYPSTDTQYF
CDR3nt: TGCGCCAGCAGCCAAGAGGGCTACCCTAGCACAGATACGCAGTATTTT

v_gene: TRBV6-5
j_gene: TRBJ1-1
abundance: few
d_gene: NA
CDR3aa: CASSYGQNTEAFF
CDR3nt: TGTGCCAGCAGTTACGGACAGAACACTGAAGCTTTCTTT

v_gene: TRBV9
j_gene: TRBJ1-3
abundance: NA
d_gene: NA
CDR3aa: CASSVGGVYTGNTIYF
CDR3nt: TGTGCCAGCAGCGTAGGCGGGGTTTATACTGGAAACACCATATATTTT

v_gene: TRBV19
j_gene: TRBJ1-2
abundance: NA
d_gene: TRBD1
CDR3aa: CAIRTGRDGYTF
CDR3nt: TGTGCCATTCGGACAGGGCGGGATGGCTACACCTTC

v_gene: TRBV7-9
j_gene: TRBJ2-7
abundance: few
d_gene: NA
CDR3aa: CASSSRTHYEQYF
CDR3nt: TGTGCCAGCAGCTCCCGGACACACTACGAGCAGTACTTC

v_gene: TRBV5-1
j_gene: TRBJ2-3
abundance: NA
d_gene: NA
CDR3aa: CASSAEGLPDTQYF
CDR3nt: TGCGCCAGCAGCGCGGAGGGCCTACCGGATACGCAGTATTTT

v_gene: TRBV5-4
j_gene: TRBJ2-2
abundance: NA
d_gene: NA
CDR3aa: CASSLDPTSPGWNTGELFF
CDR3nt: TGTGCCAGCAGCTTGGATCCTACTAGCCCGGGGTGGAACACCGGGGAGCTGTTTTTT

v_gene: TRBV11-2
j_gene: TRBJ2-1
abundance: NA
d_gene: NA
CDR3aa: CASSLSDDNEQFF
CDR3nt: TGTGCCAGCAGCTTATCAGATGACAATGAGCAGTTCTTC

v_gene: TRBV5-1
j_gene: TRBJ2-3
abundance: NA
d_gene: NA
CDR3aa: CASSLAGGTDTQYF
CDR3nt: TGCGCCAGCAGCTTGGCAGGGGGCACAGATACGCAGTATTTT

v_gene: TRBV23-1
j_gene: TRBJ2-1
abundance: NA
d_gene: NA
CDR3aa: CASSQPLTGPGDEQFF
CDR3nt: TGCGCCAGCAGTCAACCCCTTACAGGCCCCGGGGATGAGCAGTTCTTC

v_gene: TRBV6-1
j_gene: TRBJ2-1
abundance: NA
d_gene: NA
CDR3aa: CASSETSGSYNEQFF
CDR3nt: TGTGCCAGCAGTGAAACCAGCGGCTCCTACAATGAGCAGTTCTTC

v_gene: TRBV7-9
j_gene: TRBJ2-1
abundance: NA
d_gene: TRBD1
CDR3aa: CASSSGTADGEQFF
CDR3nt: TGTGCCAGCAGCTCTGGGACAGCCGACGGTGAGCAGTTCTTC

v_gene: TRBV19
j_gene: TRBJ2-7
abundance: NA
d_gene: NA
CDR3aa: CASSIAAAYEQYF
CDR3nt: TGTGCCAGTAGTATCGCGGCGGCCTACGAGCAGTACTTC

v_gene: TRBV10-2
j_gene: TRBJ2-2
abundance: NA
d_gene: NA
CDR3aa: CASSPIPGELFF
CDR3nt: TGCGCCAGCAGCCCAATCCCCGGGGAGCTGTTTTTT

v_gene: TRBV15
j_gene: TRBJ1-1
abundance: NA
d_gene: TRBD1
CDR3aa: CATSSRPGQGEAFF
CDR3nt: TGTGCCACCAGCAGTAGACCGGGACAGGGTGAAGCTTTCTTT

v_gene: TRBV5-4
j_gene: TRBJ2-5
abundance: NA
d_gene: TRBD2
CDR3aa: CASSFRGGPGTQYF
CDR3nt: TGTGCCAGCAGCTTCCGCGGGGGACCGGGGACCCAGTACTTC

v_gene: TRBV11-3
j_gene: TRBJ2-2
abundance: once
d_gene: TRBD1
CDR3aa: CASSLVQGTNTGELFF
CDR3nt: TGTGCCAGCAGCTTAGTACAGGGGACGAACACCGGGGAGCTGTTTTTT

v_gene: TRBV27
j_gene: TRBJ1-2
abundance: NA
d_gene: NA
CDR3aa: CASSLFGTDGYTF
CDR3nt: TGTGCCAGCAGTTTATTCGGGACGGATGGCTACACCTTC

v_gene: TRBV27
j_gene: TRBJ1-5
abundance: NA
d_gene: TRBD1
CDR3aa: CASSPRTGALNQPQHF
CDR3nt: TGTGCCAGCAGTCCTCGGACAGGGGCACTCAATCAGCCCCAGCATTTT

v_gene: TRBV5-4
j_gene: TRBJ2-7
abundance: NA
d_gene: TRBD1
CDR3aa: CASSLPGTGHYEQYF
CDR3nt: TGTGCCAGCAGCTTGCCCGGGACAGGGCACTACGAGCAGTACTTC

v_gene: TRBV4-1
j_gene: TRBJ2-4
abundance: NA
d_gene: NA
CDR3aa: CASSQGAARGGKNIQYF
CDR3nt: TGCGCCAGCAGCCAAGGAGCGGCCAGGGGGGGGAAAAACATTCAGTACTTC

v_gene: TRBV5-4
j_gene: TRBJ1-2
abundance: NA
d_gene: NA
CDR3aa: CASSWLGGANYGYTF
CDR3nt: TGTGCCAGCAGCTGGCTAGGGGGGGCGAACTATGGCTACACCTTC

v_gene: TRBV25-1
j_gene: TRBJ1-2
abundance: NA
d_gene: NA
CDR3aa: CASRPDSFYGYTF
CDR3nt: TGTGCCAGCAGACCGGACAGTTTCTATGGCTACACCTTC

v_gene: TRBV25-1
j_gene: TRBJ1-1
abundance: NA
d_gene: NA
CDR3aa: CASSERGADKAFF
CDR3nt: TGTGCCAGCAGTGAACGTGGGGCTGATAAAGCTTTCTTT

v_gene: TRBV30
j_gene: TRBJ1-5
abundance: NA
d_gene: NA
CDR3aa: CAWSLTSNQPQHF
CDR3nt: TGTGCCTGGAGTCTAACGAGCAATCAGCCCCAGCATTTT

v_gene: TRBV11-2
j_gene: TRBJ2-1
abundance: NA
d_gene: NA
CDR3aa: CASSSTHGPFTYNEQFF
CDR3nt: TGTGCCAGCAGCTCCACCCATGGACCCTTCACCTACAATGAGCAGTTCTTC

v_gene: TRBV4-3
j_gene: TRBJ2-2
abundance: NA
d_gene: TRBD2
CDR3aa: CASSQDRLLAGGTGELFF
CDR3nt: TGCGCCAGCAGCCAAGATAGGCTACTAGCGGGGGGTACCGGGGAGCTGTTTTTT

v_gene: TRBV7-9
j_gene: TRBJ1-1
abundance: few
d_gene: NA
CDR3aa: CASSRSGQGGTEAFF
CDR3nt: TGTGCCAGCAGCCGCTCGGGGCAAGGGGGGACTGAAGCTTTCTTT

v_gene: TRBV7-9
j_gene: TRBJ1-1
abundance: NA
d_gene: NA
CDR3aa: CASSLAPTEAFF
CDR3nt: TGTGCCAGCAGCCTTGCGCCCACTGAAGCTTTCTTT

v_gene: TRBV29-1
j_gene: TRBJ1-3
abundance: once
d_gene: TRBD1
CDR3aa: CSVWTGTSGNTIYF
CDR3nt: TGCAGCGTCTGGACAGGTACCTCTGGAAACACCATATATTTT

v_gene: TRBV6-1
j_gene: TRBJ2-5
abundance: once
d_gene: NA
CDR3aa: CASGPVWGQETQYF
CDR3nt: TGTGCCAGCGGACCCGTATGGGGGCAAGAGACCCAGTACTTC

v_gene: TRBV12-5
j_gene: TRBJ2-7
abundance: NA
d_gene: TRBD1
CDR3aa: CASGSRPGTGGYEQYF
CDR3nt: TGTGCTAGTGGTTCCAGACCCGGGACAGGGGGGTACGAGCAGTACTTC

v_gene: TRBV29-1
j_gene: TRBJ2-3
abundance: NA
d_gene: NA
CDR3aa: CSVRSGRGTDTQYF
CDR3nt: TGCAGCGTTAGATCAGGGCGAGGCACAGATACGCAGTATTTT

v_gene: TRBV29-1
j_gene: TRBJ1-2
abundance: NA
d_gene: TRBD1
CDR3aa: CSDGQVGGYTF
CDR3nt: TGCAGCGATGGACAGGTCGGGGGCTACACCTTC

v_gene: TRBV4-1
j_gene: TRBJ2-2
abundance: NA
d_gene: TRBD2
CDR3aa: CASSLRLAGYTGELFF
CDR3nt: TGCGCCAGCAGCCTCCGACTAGCGGGTTACACCGGGGAGCTGTTTTTT

v_gene: TRBV2
j_gene: TRBJ2-2
abundance: once
d_gene: TRBD2
CDR3aa: CASSEGELAGTGELFF
CDR3nt: TGTGCCAGCAGTGAAGGCGAACTAGCGGGGACCGGGGAGCTGTTTTTT

v_gene: TRBV20-1
j_gene: TRBJ2-5
abundance: NA
d_gene: NA
CDR3aa: CSATGQETQYF
CDR3nt: TGCAGTGCTACGGGTCAAGAGACCCAGTACTTC

v_gene: TRBV7-9
j_gene: TRBJ1-2
abundance: NA
d_gene: NA
CDR3aa: CASSLERGAKGYTF
CDR3nt: TGTGCCAGCAGCTTAGAGCGGGGGGCGAAGGGCTACACCTTC

v_gene: TRBV2
j_gene: TRBJ2-1
abundance: NA
d_gene: TRBD2
CDR3aa: CASPSGVGREQFF
CDR3nt: TGTGCCAGCCCTAGCGGGGTAGGAAGGGAGCAGTTCTTC

v_gene: TRBV19
j_gene: TRBJ1-6
abundance: NA
d_gene: TRBD1
CDR3aa: CASSRTGLNSPLHF
CDR3nt: TGTGCCAGTAGCCGGACAGGCCTTAATTCACCCCTCCACTTT

v_gene: TRBV6-6
j_gene: TRBJ2-5
abundance: NA
d_gene: NA
CDR3aa: CASTPKIGKTQYF
CDR3nt: TGTGCCAGCACCCCTAAAATTGGAAAGACCCAGTACTTC

v_gene: TRBV7-2
j_gene: TRBJ2-3
abundance: NA
d_gene: NA
CDR3aa: CASSFRGIWTDTQYF
CDR3nt: TGTGCCAGCAGCTTTCGCGGGATCTGGACAGATACGCAGTATTTT

v_gene: TRBV6-5
j_gene: TRBJ2-1
abundance: once
d_gene: TRBD2
CDR3aa: CASRLVAGNNEQFF
CDR3nt: TGTGCCAGCCGTCTAGTAGCGGGGAACAATGAGCAGTTCTTC

v_gene: TRBV7-6
j_gene: TRBJ1-1
abundance: NA
d_gene: NA
CDR3aa: CASSLGGLGGTEAFF
CDR3nt: TGTGCCAGCAGCTTAGGAGGCCTCGGAGGCACTGAAGCTTTCTTT

v_gene: TRBV11-2
j_gene: TRBJ2-7
abundance: NA
d_gene: TRBD1
CDR3aa: CASSLVGTVPSYEQYF
CDR3nt: TGTGCCAGCAGCTTAGTGGGGACAGTCCCCTCCTACGAGCAGTACTTC

v_gene: TRBV7-9
j_gene: TRBJ1-6
abundance: NA
d_gene: NA
CDR3aa: CASSSGLHLTLHF
CDR3nt: TGTGCCAGCAGCTCCGGACTCCACCTCACCCTCCACTTT

v_gene: TRBV12-5
j_gene: TRBJ2-2
abundance: few
d_gene: NA
CDR3aa: CASGLVPYTGELFF
CDR3nt: TGTGCTAGTGGTTTGGTACCGTACACCGGGGAGCTGTTTTTT

v_gene: TRBV29-1
j_gene: TRBJ2-2
abundance: NA
d_gene: NA
CDR3aa: CSVDTNTGELFF
CDR3nt: TGCAGCGTTGACACGAACACCGGGGAGCTGTTTTTT

v_gene: TRBV27
j_gene: TRBJ1-2
abundance: NA
d_gene: TRBD1
CDR3aa: CASSPGTVYGYTF
CDR3nt: TGTGCCAGCAGTCCCGGGACAGTCTATGGCTACACCTTC

v_gene: TRBV19
j_gene: TRBJ1-1
abundance: NA
d_gene: NA
CDR3aa: CASSLDGGRMDTEAFF
CDR3nt: TGTGCCAGTAGTTTGGACGGGGGTCGAATGGACACTGAAGCTTTCTTT

v_gene: TRBV4-1
j_gene: TRBJ2-7
abundance: NA
d_gene: TRBD2
CDR3aa: CASSQDGGLAGESYEQYF
CDR3nt: TGCGCCAGCAGCCAAGATGGAGGACTAGCGGGGGAGTCCTACGAGCAGTACTTC

v_gene: TRBV5-5
j_gene: TRBJ1-4
abundance: NA
d_gene: NA
CDR3aa: CASSPLGPTNEKLFF
CDR3nt: TGTGCCAGCAGCCCCCTTGGGCCAACTAATGAAAAACTGTTTTTT

v_gene: TRBV21-1
j_gene: TRBJ1-5
abundance: NA
d_gene: NA
CDR3aa: CASPGPIGSNQPQHF
CDR3nt: TGTGCCAGTCCGGGCCCCATAGGGAGCAATCAGCCCCAGCATTTT

v_gene: TRBV5-1
j_gene: TRBJ2-5
abundance: NA
d_gene: TRBD1
CDR3aa: CASSQGTGGETQYF
CDR3nt: TGCGCCAGCAGCCAAGGGACAGGGGGAGAGACCCAGTACTTC

v_gene: TRBV5-6
j_gene: TRBJ1-4
abundance: NA
d_gene: TRBD1
CDR3aa: CASSPTDTGEKEKLFF
CDR3nt: TGTGCCAGCAGCCCCACGGACACAGGGGAGAAGGAAAAACTGTTTTTT